A single sample is the source of the 5 T cell receptor beta chains below, sequenced in a study of blood T cell repertoires in COVID-19 (dated by TCRdb to 2020 to 2021). The receptor library was made with the immunoSEQ multiplex PCR assay. TCRdb stores this immuneACCESS table with in-frame sequences only. Part of the clones is absent; in the studies checked, under half of the shortfall reflects unresolved V genes, and no reason is known for the rest. This sample is represented by some 40,000 clones; approximately 85% of them were singletons. Around 29% of the sample is held by the ten biggest clonotypes. The material sequenced was peripheral blood. These receptors were taken from a woman of 80 years or more with acute or convalescent COVID-19.

The genes are TRBV27 and TRBJ1-1, with 7 positions matching TRBD1. This CDR3 comprises 14 residues. J was trimmed by 0 bases and V by 2 bases; bases with no gene match: 0. The germline V gene has CDR1 MNHEY and CDR2 SMNVEV (reference sequence). The CDR3 loop reads CASSLDRVNTEAFF. The DNA of the CDR3 is TGTGCCAGCAGTTTAGACAGGGTGAACACTGAAGCTTTCTTT.

The rearrangement links TRBV3-1 (or the pseudogene TRBV3-2) to TRBJ2-5, with 7 bases that match TRBD1. Germline V gene data show CDR1 as LGHDT and CDR2 as YNNKEL (reference sequence). CDR3 length equals 15 residues. V shed 4 bases, J shed 5 bases, and the junction held 10 bases outside the gene matches. The CDR3: CASSLRGGAGETQYF. The CDR3 DNA reads TGTGCCAGCAGCCTTAGAGGGGGCGCAGGGGAGACCCAGTACTTC.

This chain connects TRBV28 to TRBJ1-1, with 9 nucleotides matching TRBD1. Germline V CDR1 and CDR2: MDHEN, SYDVKM. V lost 6 bases, J lost 3 bases, and 5 bases stayed unmatched. This CDR3 region has 14 residues. The CDR3 DNA sequence: TGTGCCAGCAGAACGGGACAGGGAGACACTGAAGCTTTCTTT. Its protein is CASRTGQGDTEAFF.

As DNA, the CDR3 is TGTGCCATCAGTGTCCCGGGACAGGGAAACACCATATATTTT. It translates to CAISVPGQGNTIYF. The chain has TRBV10-3 and TRBJ1-3, with 7 bases fitting TRBD1. Looked up from germline, CDR1 is ENHRY and CDR2 is SYGVKD. V lost 4 bases to trimming and J lost 4 bases; unmatched junction nucleotides: 4. The CDR3 is made up of 14 amino acids.

The CDR3 sequence is CASSPSLGQGYEQYF. CDR3 sequence (DNA): TGTGCCAGCTCACCAAGTTTGGGTCAGGGCTACGAGCAGTACTTC. The chain uses TRBV18 and TRBJ2-7, with a tentative D call TRBD1 (5 bases). Per germline, CDR1 KGHSH and CDR2 LQKENI. This CDR3 comprises 15 residues. V lost 2 bases, J lost 3 bases, and 14 bases lay in between. The variable domain in full, with the rest retrieved from reference TRBV18 and TRBJ2-7, is NAGVMQNPRHLVRRRGQEARLRCSPMKGHSHVYWYRQLPEEGLKFMVYLQKENIIDESGMPKERFSAEFPKEGPSILRIQQVVRGDSAAYFCASSPSLGQGYEQYFGPGTRLTVT.